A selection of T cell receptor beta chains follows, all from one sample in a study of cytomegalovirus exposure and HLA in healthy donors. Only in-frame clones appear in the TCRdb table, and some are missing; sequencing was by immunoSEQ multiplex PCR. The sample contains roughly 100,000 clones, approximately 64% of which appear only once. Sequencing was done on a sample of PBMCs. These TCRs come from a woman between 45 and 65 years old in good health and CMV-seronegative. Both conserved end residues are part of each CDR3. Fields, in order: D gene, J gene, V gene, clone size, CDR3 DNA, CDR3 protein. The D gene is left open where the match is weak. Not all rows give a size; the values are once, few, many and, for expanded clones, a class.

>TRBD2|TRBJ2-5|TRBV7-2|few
TGTGCCAGCAGCTTAGTTCTGTCTAGCGGGACCCAGTACTTC
CASSLVLSSGTQYF
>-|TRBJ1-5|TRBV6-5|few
TGTGCCAGCAGTCGGACATACGGGAGCAATCAGCCCCAGCATTTT
CASSRTYGSNQPQHF
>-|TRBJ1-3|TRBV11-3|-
TGTGCCAGCAGCCGTACTGGCTCTGGAAACACCATATATTTT
CASSRTGSGNTIYF
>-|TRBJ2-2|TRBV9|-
TGTGCCAGCAGCGTATACAGGGCGGCGAACACCGGGGAGCTGTTTTTT
CASSVYRAANTGELFF
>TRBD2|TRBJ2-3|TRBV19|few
TGTGCCAGTAGGAAGGGGGTAGCGGGAGGTGGTAGCACAGATACGCAGTATTTT
CASRKGVAGGGSTDTQYF
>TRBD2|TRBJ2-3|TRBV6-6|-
TGTGCCAGCAGTCCGGGACTAGCGGGGGGAGATACGCAGTATTTT
CASSPGLAGGDTQYF
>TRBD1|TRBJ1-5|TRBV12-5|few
TGTGCTAGTGTGCCGGGACAGTATAATCAGCCCCAGCATTTT
CASVPGQYNQPQHF
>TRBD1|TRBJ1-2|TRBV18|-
TGTGCCAGCTCACCGGTACCAACAGGGGGCGTCTATGGCTACACCTTC
CASSPVPTGGVYGYTF
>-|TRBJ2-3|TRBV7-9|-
TGTGCCAGCAGCTGGGCGCGTGATACGCAGTATTTT
CASSWARDTQYF
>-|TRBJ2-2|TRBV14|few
TGTGCCAGCAGCCCTCGGACAGCTGACACCGGGGAGCTGTTTTTT
CASSPRTADTGELFF
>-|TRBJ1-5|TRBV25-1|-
TGTGCCAGCAGTGACGGGGGGCCCCAGCATTTT
CASSDGGPQHF
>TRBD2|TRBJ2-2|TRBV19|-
TGTGCCAGTAGTATCACCTCGGTCCAATGGGCTAGCGGCACGAACACCGGGGAGCTGTTTTTT
CASSITSVQWASGTNTGELFF
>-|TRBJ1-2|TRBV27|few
TGTGCCAGCAGTTTATCGGGCAGGGTCTTGCCTCTTTATGGCTACACCTTC
CASSLSGRVLPLYGYTF
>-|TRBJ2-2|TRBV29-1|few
TGCAGCGCCCGAAACCGGACAGCCCCCGGGGAGCTGTTTTTT
CSARNRTAPGELFF
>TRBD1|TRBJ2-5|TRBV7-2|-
TGTGCCAGCAGCTCGCCGGGACAGCAAGAGACCCAGTACTTC
CASSSPGQQETQYF
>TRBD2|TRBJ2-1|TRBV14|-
TGTGCCAGCAGCTACCAACTAGCGGGAATGGATGAGCAGTTCTTC
CASSYQLAGMDEQFF
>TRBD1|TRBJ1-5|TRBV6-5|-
TGTGCCAGCAGTTACGGGACAGGGGTTAATCAGCCCCAGCATTTT
CASSYGTGVNQPQHF
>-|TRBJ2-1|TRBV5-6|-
TGTGCCAGCAGCCCGACAGGATATCTTGAGCAGTTCTTC
CASSPTGYLEQFF
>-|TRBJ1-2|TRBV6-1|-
TGTGCCAGCAGTGAATCGGGGATGAGTGGCTACACCTTC
CASSESGMSGYTF
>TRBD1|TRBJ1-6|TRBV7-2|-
TGTGCCAGCAGCTTATTCGGACAGGGGGATTCGCCCCTCCACTTT
CASSLFGQGDSPLHF
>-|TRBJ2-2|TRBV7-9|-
TGTGCCAGCAGCTTATGGTTCGCGGGGACCGGGGAGCTGTTTTTT
CASSLWFAGTGELFF
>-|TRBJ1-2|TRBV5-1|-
TGCGCCAGCAGCTTAGTGGTGGGAGCTAACTATGGCTACACCTTC
CASSLVVGANYGYTF
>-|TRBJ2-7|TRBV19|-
TGTGCCAGTAGTGCGGGCCATGTTTCCTACGAGCAGTACTTC
CASSAGHVSYEQYF
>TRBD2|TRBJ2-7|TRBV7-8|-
TGTGCCAGCAGCCCAGGGAGGACTAGCGGGAGGCTAGGCGAGCAGTACTTC
CASSPGRTSGRLGEQYF
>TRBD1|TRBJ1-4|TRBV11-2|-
TGTGCCAGCAGCAGGACAGGGACTTGGGAAAAACTGTTTTTT
CASSRTGTWEKLFF
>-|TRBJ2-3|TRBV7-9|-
TGTGCCACCTCGACAGTCGCGACAGATACGCAGTATTTT
CATSTVATDTQYF
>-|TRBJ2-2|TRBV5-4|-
TGTGCCAGCAGCTTGGACGCCAGGGGGGCCGGGGAGCTGTTTTTT
CASSLDARGAGELFF
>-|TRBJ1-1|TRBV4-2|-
TGTGCCAGCAGCCAAGATGTTAGGAACACTGAAGCTTTCTTT
CASSQDVRNTEAFF